These 24 T cell receptor beta chains were all obtained from the same sample, sequenced in a study of blood T cell repertoires in COVID-19 (dated by TCRdb to the early 2020s). Libraries came from the immunoSEQ multiplex PCR assay. TCRdb carries this immuneACCESS record with in-frame sequences only. Its versions omit some clonotypes, under half of them owing to an unresolved V gene in the studies checked, with the rest unexplained. Here the sample has a few hundred thousand clones; 85% occur a single time. The leading ten clones occupy 3% to 4% of the sample. Sequencing was done on a sample of peripheral blood. The receptors stem from a woman between 18 and 30 years old with acute or convalescent COVID-19.

This clone was detected once. This CDR3 is also generated by other DNA sequences in the sample. This chain connects TRBV19 to TRBJ1-1; perhaps TRBD1 as D (6 bases). CDR3 length: 14 residues. CDR1 and CDR2 (germline): LNHDA, SQIVND (reference sequence). V shed 6 bases and J shed 0 bases, with 11 bases lying between them. CDR3 nucleotide sequence: TGTGCCAGTAGCCCACAGGGTATGAACACTGAAGCTTTCTTT. It yields the protein CASSPQGMNTEAFF.

A note on this clone: Possible read error: a much larger clone is one base away. Additional DNA sequences in this sample encode the identical CDR3. J is TRBJ2-1 and V is TRBV6-4, with 9 nucleotides matching TRBD2. This CDR3 is built from 15 residues. With V trimmed by 0 bases and J by 6 bases, 3 bases remained unmatched. Germline V gene data show CDR1 as MRHNA and CDR2 as SNTAGT. The CDR3 sequence is CASSDSSGGANEQFF. The DNA for the CDR3 is TGTGCCAGCAGTGACTCTAGCGGGGGAGCCAATGAGCAGTTCTTC.

The gene calls are TRBV24-1 and TRBJ2-3; 7 bases fit TRBD1. The CDR3 consists of 16 residues. V lost 5 bases and J lost 1; bases outside the gene matches: 8. Germline values: CDR1 KGHDR, CDR2 SFDVKD. The CDR3 sequence: CATSADRAGGTDTQYF. The CDR3 coding sequence is TGTGCCACCAGTGCAGACAGGGCGGGTGGCACAGATACGCAGTATTTT.

To note about this clone: Being one base from a much bigger clone, this may be a read error. The V gene is TRBV11-2, the J gene TRBJ1-1, with D perhaps matching TRBD1 (5 bases). The CDR3 totals 13 residues. The ends were cut back, 3 bases at V and 5 bases at J, with 10 bases in the middle. The germline V gene has CDR1 SGHAT and CDR2 FQNNGV. CDR3 loop: CASSLGGWTEAFF. The CDR3 DNA reads TGTGCCAGCAGCTTGGGGGGATGGACTGAAGCTTTCTTT.

V and J are TRBV19 and TRBJ2-1, with 12 bases that match TRBD2. This CDR3 is built from 16 residues. Trimming cost V 4 bases and J 8 bases; bases outside gene matches: 9. Per germline, CDR1 LNHDA and CDR2 SQIVND (reference sequence). CDR3: CASSTSSGRANDEQFF. Here the CDR3 DNA reads TGTGCCAGTAGTACCTCTAGCGGGAGGGCCAACGATGAGCAGTTCTTC.

This clone was seen only a few times. The gene calls are TRBV6-1 and TRBJ2-4, with 7 bases that match TRBD1. This CDR3 region has 16 residues. The ends lost 3 bases at V and 0 bases at J; junction bases unmatched: 5. The germline V gene has CDR1 MNHNS and CDR2 SASEGT. The CDR3 loop reads CASSDPSGGAKNIQYF. CDR3 in DNA: TGTGCCAGCAGTGATCCCTCAGGGGGAGCCAAAAACATTCAGTACTTC.

The genes are TRBV28 and TRBJ1-1, with a possible D match to TRBD1 (5 bases). Germline values: CDR1 MDHEN, CDR2 SYDVKM. Trimming took off 5 bases at V and 5 bases at J, with 15 bases between the two ends. This CDR3 spans 14 amino acids. The CDR3 DNA is TGTGCCAGCAGTACCACCCTCCGGGGGACTGAAGCTTTCTTT. This sequence encodes CASSTTLRGTEAFF.

The J gene is TRBJ1-4, the V gene TRBV3-1 (or the pseudogene TRBV3-2); 7 nucleotides match TRBD1. V trimming: 1 base; J trimming: 4 bases; junction bases outside the gene matches: 3. Germline CDR1 is LGHDT and CDR2 is YNNKEL (reference sequence). The CDR3 extends over 15 amino acids. CDR3 nucleotide sequence: TGTGCCAGCAGCCAAGCGTGGGACAGTAATGAAAAACTGTTTTTT. Translated: CASSQAWDSNEKLFF.

The rearrangement joins TRBV7-9 to TRBJ2-5, with a possible D match to TRBD1 (5 bases). Germline CDR1 and CDR2: SEHNR and FQNEAQ (reference sequence). This CDR3 is built from 12 residues. V shed 6 bases and J shed 2 bases, with 7 bases lying between them. CDR3 sequence (DNA): TGTGCCAGCAGGGCAGGGCAAGAGACCCAGTACTTC. As protein: CASRAGQETQYF.

A word on this clone: Other nucleotide sequences from this sample produce the same CDR3. The rearrangement links TRBV27 to TRBJ2-7; TRBD2 matches 11 bases. Trimming cost V 6 bases and J 4 bases; bases outside gene matches: 2. CDR1 MNHEY and CDR2 SMNVEV come from the germline V gene (reference sequence). The CDR3 length is 13 residues. CDR3 sequence reads: CASRGTSGYEQYF. As DNA, the CDR3 is TGTGCCAGCAGGGGGACTAGCGGTTACGAGCAGTACTTC.

The genes are TRBV30 and TRBJ1-4, with D hard to call. CDR3 length: 14 amino acids. V lost 0 bases and J 8 bases, leaving 13 bases between the germline ends. The germline V gene encodes CDR1 GTSNPN and CDR2 SVGIG (reference sequence). The chain's CDR3 is CAWSVRWADEKLFF. CDR3 sequence (DNA): TGTGCCTGGAGTGTACGCTGGGCCGACGAAAAACTGTTTTTT. Full variable domain (rest looked up from reference TRBV30 and TRBJ1-4): SQTIHQWPATLVQPVGSPLSLECTVEGTSNPNLYWYRQAAGRGLQLLFYSVGIGQISSEVPQNLSASRPQDRQFILSSKKLLLSDSGFYLCAWSVRWADEKLFFGSGTQLSVL.

The chain combines TRBV28 with TRBJ2-3; 8 bases align to TRBD2. V dropped 3 bases and J dropped 0; count of bases not matched to a gene: 8. Germline V lookup: CDR1 MDHEN, CDR2 SYDVKM. CDR3 length: 17 amino acids. Here the CDR3 reads CASSLGGAGGSTDTQYF. The DNA of the CDR3 is TGTGCCAGCAGTTTGGGTGGGGCGGGAGGAAGCACAGATACGCAGTATTTT.

The chain is built from TRBV5-1 and TRBJ2-7, with D tentatively TRBD1 (5 bases). V was trimmed by 5 bases and J by 4 bases, leaving 13 bases between them. CDR1 SGHRS and CDR2 YFSETQ come from the germline V gene. The length of the CDR3 is 13 residues. The DNA of the CDR3 is TGCGCCAGCAGGACAGTACCTCCTTACGAGCAGTACTTC. It is translated as CASRTVPPYEQYF. Full variable domain (missing parts from reference TRBV5-1 and TRBJ2-7): KAGVTQTPRYLIKTRGQQVTLSCSPISGHRSVSWYQQTPGQGLQFLFEYFSETQRNKGNFPGRFSGRQFSNSRSEMNVSTLELGDSALYLCASRTVPPYEQYFGPGTRLTVT.

The chain couples TRBV6-5 to TRBJ1-4, with TRBD1 matching 12 bases. Germline V gives CDR1 MNHEY, CDR2 SVGAGI. Trimming removed 8 bases from V and 5 bases from J; junction bases left unmatched: 6. This CDR3 region has 15 residues. As DNA, the CDR3 is TGTGCCAGCGGGGACAGGGGGCAGGTGAATGAAAAACTGTTTTTT. Translated: CASGDRGQVNEKLFF.

The chain employs TRBV6-6 and TRBJ1-1, with D hard to call. This CDR3 contains 13 residues. The germline gives CDR1 MNHNY, CDR2 SVGAGI (reference sequence). V shed 7 bases and J shed 1 base, with 10 bases lying between them. The DNA of the CDR3 is TGTGCCAGCAAACGGTCGAGGAACACTGAAGCTTTCTTT. It specifies CASKRSRNTEAFF.

V usage is TRBV7-9 and J usage is TRBJ2-7; tentative D call: TRBD1 (6 bases). The CDR3 has 12 residues. V was shortened by 6 bases and J by 12 bases, with 18 bases between the two germline ends. Germline V gene lookup returns CDR1 SEHNR and CDR2 FQNEAQ (reference sequence). DNA of the CDR3: TGTGCCAGCAGACAAAAAAGGGGGTTTATGTACTTC. Its translation is CASRQKRGFMYF.

The chain couples TRBV28 to TRBJ1-6; 12 bases align to TRBD1. The CDR3 has 16 residues. Germline CDR1 and CDR2: MDHEN and SYDVKM. After removal of 4 bases from V and 14 bases from J, the junction contained 12 bases not matched to a gene. In DNA form, the CDR3 reads TGTGCCAGCAGTTCGTCCGGGACAGGGGGCCGGTTAGCCCTCCACTTT. Residues: CASSSSGTGGRLALHF.

This chain joins TRBV28 and TRBJ2-1; 9 nucleotides line up with TRBD2. The CDR3 spans 19 residues. The germline V gene encodes CDR1 MDHEN and CDR2 SYDVKM. J gave up 8 bases and V 4 bases, and 21 bases lay outside the gene matches. CDR3 nucleotides: TGTGCCAGCAGTTCTCCGGGACTAGCTTGGTTTGAATCAAGGGATGAGCAGTTCTTC. Its protein is CASSSPGLAWFESRDEQFF.

The table lists this clone with a count of one. The genes are TRBV7-2 and TRBJ1-6; no reliable D call. CDR1 and CDR2 from the germline V gene are SGHTA and FQGNSA. The CDR3 spans 16 residues. V lost 1 base and J 6 bases, leaving 13 bases between the germline ends. Here the CDR3 reads CASSLVPRGGNSPLHF. The CDR3, as DNA: TGTGCCAGCAGCTTAGTTCCCCGGGGTGGTAATTCACCCCTCCACTTT. Variable domain in full (rest from reference TRBV7-2 and TRBJ1-6): GAGVSQSPSNKVTEKGKDVELRCDPISGHTALYWYRQSLGQGLEFLIYFQGNSAPDKSGLPSDRFSAERTGGSVSTLTIQRTQQEDSAVYLCASSLVPRGGNSPLHFGNGTRLTVT.

V gene TRBV3-1 (or the pseudogene TRBV3-2) combines with J gene TRBJ1-1; D is ambiguous. The length of the CDR3 is 15 residues. Deletions cut 4 bases from V and 3 bases from J, with 15 bases between. The germline CDR1 and CDR2 sequences are LGHDT and YNNKEL (reference sequence). The CDR3 sequence is CASSPRHLQDTEAFF. The CDR3 region has the DNA TGTGCCAGCAGCCCCAGACACCTCCAGGACACTGAAGCTTTCTTT.

The chain recombines TRBV6-5 with TRBJ2-3, with TRBD2 matching over 8 bases. V was clipped by 2 bases and J by 4 bases; unmatched bases: 5. The CDR3 has 15 amino acids. Looked up from germline, CDR1 is MNHEY and CDR2 is SVGAGI. CDR3 sequence reads: CASSYGSGGPDTQYF. CDR3 nucleotides: TGTGCCAGCAGTTACGGGTCGGGGGGGCCAGATACGCAGTATTTT.

In DNA, the CDR3 is TGTGCCAGCACTACTGGTGAGGTGGGCTCCTATAATTCACCCCTCCACTTT. Translation gives CASTTGEVGSYNSPLHF. The rearrangement uses TRBV28 and TRBJ1-6; no firm D call. CDR1 is MDHEN, CDR2 SYDVKM, per germline. CDR3 length: 17 amino acids. Trimming pared 7 bases from V and 0 bases from J, leaving 16 bases between.

J is TRBJ1-5 and V is TRBV28, with a possible D match to TRBD1 (5 bases). The CDR3 covers 11 residues. Trimming removed 11 bases from V and 6 bases from J, with 11 bases in between. CDR1 MDHEN and CDR2 SYDVKM come from the germline V gene. The CDR3 bases are TGTGCCGGGGGGGAGGGTCAGCCCCAGCATTTT. The encoded protein is CAGGEGQPQHF. The entire variable domain, with the rest obtained from reference TRBV28 and TRBJ1-5, is as follows: DVKVTQSSRYLVKRTGEKVFLECVQDMDHENMFWYRQDPGLGLRLIYFSYDVKMKEKGDIPEGYSVSREKKERFSLILESASTNQTSMYLCAGGEGQPQHFGDGTRLSIL.

The genes are TRBV3-1 (or the pseudogene TRBV3-2) and TRBJ1-1; maybe TRBD1 (5 bases). Between the trimmed V and J ends, which lost 4 bases and 6 bases, there was a span of 12 bases. Germline CDR1 and CDR2: LGHDT and YNNKEL (reference sequence). This CDR3 spans 13 amino acids. The CDR3 loop is CASSRKGGAEAFF. The CDR3 DNA reads as TGTGCCAGCAGCCGTAAGGGAGGGGCTGAAGCTTTCTTT.